This TCR beta chain was retrieved from a study of graft-versus-host responses after intestinal transplantation (TCRdb year 2021). In terms of the full investigation: The transplants that recipients received were multivisceral, liver-intestinal, or isolated intestinal. All recipients received anti-thymocyte globulin induction followed by maintenance tacrolimus and steroids for roughly 3 years. After intestinal transplantation, graft-versus-host and host-versus-graft alloreactive T cell clones were followed in the graft, circulation and bone marrow using bulk TCR-beta CDR3 sequencing. Alloreactive clones were identified by sequencing pre-transplant mixed lymphocyte reaction products and comparing them with unstimulated pre-transplant donor and recipient T cells. The cohort enrolled 24 intestinal transplant recipients including one retransplant, and a few patients lacking pretransplant specimens were excluded. Donor T cell macrochimerism was defined as a peak of at least 4% donor T cells among recipient peripheral blood mononuclear cells. Rather than being sequenced by the commercial service, samples from a few later patients were sequenced in-house on an Illumina MiSeq and processed with MiXCR. The paper's findings and limits, for the study overall: GvH clones were detected in recipient bone marrow, and some of these GvH clones were observed earlier in ileal mucosa or blood, consistent with an intestinal mucosal origin. The conclusions were limited by the relatively low number and heterogeneity of the intestinal transplant patients. In patients with donor T cell macrochimerism, the allografts had high GvH to HvG T cell clonal ratios. Early after transplant, peak levels of circulating GvH clones were associated with declines in HvG clones.

Points on this clone: Per-base qualities were not stored, and no clone one base away is much larger.

CDR1 and CDR2 are drawn from the germline V gene: SGHDT, YYEEEE. V ends up 4 bases short and J 3 bases short, with an unmatched junction base count of 9. Inclusive of the bounding cysteine and phenylalanine, the CDR3 is 16 residues long. The read is trimmed to its CDR3 DNA, 48 bases read in frame from base 1. The library was generated by the immunoSEQ multiplex PCR assay. In most patients, genomic DNA was isolated using the Qiagen DNeasy Blood and Tissue Kit and sent frozen to Adaptive Biotechnologies for TCR sequencing. High-throughput TCR-beta CDR3 sequencing of genomic DNA from most patients was performed by Adaptive Biotechnologies. The original methods were these. Adaptive's ImmunoSEQ software supplied the TCR sequencing data for around 19 patients, while MiXCR and VDJtools were used to process a few other patients. To correct CD4 versus CD8 sorting errors, sequences present in both subsets at a frequency ratio below 5:1 were removed. Because the origin of CDR3 nucleotide sequences shared between donor and recipient could not be assigned, those sequences were removed. To be classed as alloreactive, a clone needed at least 2-fold expansion over unstimulated cells and a minimum CFSE-low frequency of 0.002% (template counts) or 0.001% (read counts). Clones detected in sequenced pre-transplant spleen, lymph node, or MLR CFSE-low populations of the donor or recipient were defined as mappable. The cumulative frequency of alloreactive clones was calculated as a percentage of all sequences, weighted by copy number. TCRdb took over this immuneACCESS table, retaining in-frame rearrangements with V and J assigned. Such tables are incomplete; in checked studies, under half of the missing clones stem from an unresolved V gene, and the remainder is unexplained. The V and J calls and clone size come from that table; D and trimming were worked out from the DNA. Present in this sample are roughly 23,000 clones, about two fifths of which were seen just once. In total, the top ten clones hold roughly 1.4% of the sample.

The label giving this sample's time point can be read as: cells obtained before transplantation from donor or recipient. Mixed lymphocyte reactions plated around 200,000 CFSE-labeled pre-transplant responders with around 200,000 irradiated violet-dye-labeled stimulators and were cultured for 6 days. After the mixed lymphocyte reaction, proliferating CD3+CD4+CFSE-low and CD3+CD8+CFSE-low responder cells were FACS-sorted on a BD Influx sorter. Recombination connected TRBV5-6 to TRBJ2-2; the junction holds 7 bases that match TRBD1. The sample in question was alloreactive CD8+ T cells from a mixed lymphocyte reaction culture, obtained before transplantation. The cell subset or site label, as the study defines it: CFSE-low proliferating T cells sorted from approximately 6-day pre-transplant mixed lymphocyte reaction (GvH or HvG direction). The TCR comes from a human patient who was an organ donor for intestinal transplantation. This receptor carries the CDR3 CASSNLPGQYTGELFF. The DNA sequence is TGTGCCAGCAGCAACCTCCCGGGACAGTACACCGGGGAGCTGTTTTTT.